This TCR beta chain was found in a study of blood T cell repertoires in COVID-19. At the level of the study: Among Cohort 3 donors, those recovered had two negative PCRs, clearance, or symptom resolution. PBMCs, B-cell-depleted T cells, or T cells provided the cDNA or gDNA that made up the material.

TCRdb keeps only in-frame clones here, not all; method: immunoSEQ multiplex PCR. The repertoire consists of around 300,000 clones, with approximately 90% occurring once and the leading ten covering around 2%. V was clipped by 4 bases and J by 3 bases; unmatched bases: 6. Germline CDR1 is MNHNY and CDR2 is SVGAGI (reference sequence). The CDR3 has 14 amino acids. Sequenced material: PBMCs or T cells enriched from blood (not recorded which). The clonotype comes from a woman between 55 and 75 years old in a cohort exposed to, infected with or recovered from COVID-19 (not recorded which). This chain connects TRBV6-6 to TRBJ2-7; 7 bases agree with TRBD1. CDR3 sequence: CASSSPGQYYEQYF. DNA for the CDR3: TGTGCCAGCAGTTCCCCGGGACAGTACTACGAGCAGTACTTC.